One and the same sample provided the 5 T cell receptor beta chains below, sequenced in a study of blood T cell repertoires in COVID-19 (dated by TCRdb to 2020 to 2021). The protocol used for the library was the immunoSEQ multiplex PCR assay. TCRdb limited this immuneACCESS table to in-frame rearrangements with V and J called. A share of clones is missing; checked studies link under half to unresolved V genes, and the rest is unexplained. This sample comprises roughly 140,000 clones, 75% to 90% of them detected only once. The ten largest clones add up to 3% to 4.5% of the sample. The sequenced material came from PBMCs or T cells enriched from blood (not recorded which). These TCRs come from a man aged 45-65 years in a cohort exposed to, infected with or recovered from COVID-19 (not recorded which).

The chain combines TRBV10-3 with TRBJ1-6; D is unresolved. The V gene lost 8 bases and the J gene lost 6 bases, with 11 bases spanning the gap. Looked up from germline, CDR1 is ENHRY and CDR2 is SYGVKD. CDR3 length: 13 residues. The CDR3 sequence: CAIQEVINSPLHF. CDR3 sequence (DNA): TGTGCCATCCAAGAGGTGATTAATTCACCCCTCCACTTT.

This rearrangement joins TRBV11-3 to TRBJ2-5; possible D gene TRBD2, 5 bases. Germline CDR1 reads SGHNT; CDR2 reads YENEEA. The CDR3 consists of 14 residues. The germline V and J ends were trimmed by 1 base and 6 bases, with 12 bases remaining between them. The CDR3 DNA sequence: TGTGCCAGCAGCTTAGGTCGGGGTGTGCAGACCCAGTACTTC. It yields the protein CASSLGRGVQTQYF.

CDR3 loop: CASSPPTGGSYGYTF. Here the CDR3 DNA reads TGTGCCAGCAGCCCACCCACAGGGGGATCCTATGGCTACACCTTC. V and J are TRBV9 and TRBJ1-2; 8 bases fit TRBD1. After removal of 4 bases from V and 4 bases from J, the junction contained 9 bases not matched to a gene. This CDR3 has 15 amino acids. From germline, CDR1 is SGDLS and CDR2 YYNGEE.

The chain carries TRBV7-9 and TRBJ1-2; the D is unclear. The CDR3 is 11 residues long. Germline V gene data show CDR1 as SEHNR and CDR2 as FQNEAQ (reference sequence). Between the trimmed V and J ends, which lost 2 bases and 12 bases, there was a span of 10 bases. This CDR3 is CASSLMEENTF. The CDR3 coding sequence is TGTGCCAGCAGCTTAATGGAGGAGAACACCTTC.

The rearrangement joins TRBV10-3 to TRBJ2-1; D unresolved. Germline V gene lookup returns CDR1 ENHRY and CDR2 SYGVKD. This CDR3 has 15 residues. V gave up 10 bases and J gave up 2 bases, with 18 bases separating them. CDR3 coding DNA: TGTGCCAACTTTGACGGAGCCGAACCCTACAATGAGCAGTTCTTC. Its translation is CANFDGAEPYNEQFF.